Each of the 8 T cell receptor beta chains below was sequenced from the same sample in a study of blood T cell repertoires in COVID-19. Profiling relied on immunoSEQ multiplex PCR, and the TCRdb table lists in-frame clones only, not all of them. Among about 34,000 clones listed, 70% to 80% were seen once. The sequenced sample was peripheral blood. Receptors were obtained from a human donor in a cohort sampled during active COVID-19.

CDR3: CASSSHRLSPTREQYF. CDR3 DNA: TGTGCCAGCAGTTCGCATAGACTTTCCCCCACTCGGGAGCAGTACTTC. The V call is TRBV28, the J call TRBJ2-7, with no clear D. The CDR3 has 16 amino acids. V was trimmed by 4 bases and J by 7 bases, leaving 23 bases between them. Germline loops: CDR1 MDHEN, CDR2 SYDVKM.

The chain links TRBV7-2 to TRBJ2-3; D is possibly TRBD2 (5 bases). The V and J ends lost 2 bases and 4 bases respectively, with 10 bases between them. Germline V CDR1 and CDR2: SGHTA, FQGNSA. The CDR3 covers 14 residues. CDR3 region: CASSLTLAPDTQYF. CDR3 nucleotides: TGTGCCAGCAGCTTAACCCTAGCCCCAGATACGCAGTATTTT.

In its sample, this clone was seen a few times. CDR3 in DNA: TGTGCCAGCAGTTCGCTTGTCGACAGGGGCACTGAAGCTTTCTTT. It codes for CASSSLVDRGTEAFF. This sequence joins TRBV28 and TRBJ1-1, with 8 bases identical to TRBD1. With V trimmed by 4 bases and J by 4 bases, 8 bases remained unmatched. This CDR3 region has 15 residues. CDR1 is MDHEN and CDR2 is SYDVKM in the germline V gene.

This chain uses TRBV6-1 with TRBJ2-5; 12 nucleotides agree with TRBD2. CDR3 length equals 16 residues. CDR1 is MNHNS, CDR2 SASEGT, per germline. V gave up 4 bases and J gave up 7 bases; unmatched junction bases: 10. The CDR3 bases are TGTGCCAGCAGTGCTAGCGGGGGGGCTAATGTGGGGACCCAGTACTTC. Amino acid sequence: CASSASGGANVGTQYF.

The V gene is TRBV25-1, the J gene TRBJ2-7; TRBD1 might be the D (6 bases). Per the germline V gene, CDR1 is MGHDK and CDR2 is SYGVNS. There are 14 residues in the CDR3. V dropped 5 bases and J dropped 1 base, with 12 bases sitting between them. Written as DNA, the CDR3 is TGTGCCAGCAGTCGCGGACAGACTTCCTACGAGCAGTACTTC. It encodes CASSRGQTSYEQYF.

V is TRBV19 and J is TRBJ2-5, with TRBD2 matching 11 bases. Trimming took 6 bases from V and 5 from J; bases not matched to a gene: 11. CDR3 length: 16 amino acids. Germline V gene sequence: CDR1 LNHDA, CDR2 SQIVND (reference sequence). This CDR3 is CASSPLAGERQETQYF. The CDR3 region has the DNA TGTGCCAGTAGCCCACTAGCGGGAGAGCGTCAGGAGACCCAGTACTTC.

The chain is built from TRBV7-2 and TRBJ2-7; TRBD2 agrees at 7 bases. Trimming cost V 3 bases and J 6 bases; bases outside gene matches: 5. This CDR3 comprises 13 residues. Germline assignment: CDR1 SGHTA and CDR2 FQGNSA. CDR3 nucleotide sequence: TGTGCCAGCAGCTTGGGACTAAGGGGCGAGCAGTACTTC. Protein product: CASSLGLRGEQYF.

The chain has TRBV30 and TRBJ1-2, with no clear D. The CDR3 is 10 amino acids. Germline V gives CDR1 GTSNPN, CDR2 SVGIG (reference sequence). The germline V and J ends were trimmed by 8 bases and 6 bases, with 10 bases remaining between them. This chain's CDR3 is CAVRVNGYTF. CDR3 in DNA: TGTGCCGTGAGGGTGAATGGCTACACCTTC. The complete variable domain, with remaining parts taken from reference TRBV30 and TRBJ1-2, reads SQTIHQWPATLVQPVGSPLSLECTVEGTSNPNLYWYRQAAGRGLQLLFYSVGIGQISSEVPQNLSASRPQDRQFILSSKKLLLSDSGFYLCAVRVNGYTFGSGTRLTVV.